This TCR beta chain is drawn from a study of cytomegalovirus exposure and HLA in healthy donors (dated by TCRdb to between 2016 and 2019). Some background on the complete study: According to a later analysis, the roughly 120 validation repertoires were produced on the same platform as the approximately 620 repertoires of the first cohort. A separate validation cohort of roughly 120 different subjects was used in addition to the roughly 670-subject first cohort. The aim of the study was to test whether cataloging public T cell receptors could identify signatures of past pathogen exposure. To predict cytomegalovirus infection status, the study combined high-throughput TCR immunosequencing, statistical association of individual TCRs with disease status, and machine learning.

Concerning this clone itself: The clone's antigen remains unknown. Base qualities are not provided; no much larger clone lies one nucleotide away.

The germline V gene provides CDR1 MNHEY and CDR2 SVGAGI. Its CDR3 holds 13 amino acids, cysteine through phenylalanine. Left in the record is the CDR3 DNA by itself, 39 bases read in frame from the first base. Trimming at the junction amounts to 10 bases on V and 6 bases on J, and the germline ends lie 15 bases apart. The library relied on the immunoSEQ multiplex PCR assay. In the original analysis: To diagnose cytomegalovirus status from the catalog of TCR beta chain sequences, a statistical classification framework was built. TCRdb carries this immuneACCESS record with in-frame sequences only. Its versions omit some clonotypes, under half of them owing to an unresolved V gene in the studies checked, with the rest unexplained. V, J and clone size are taken as reported in that table, and D and trimming were inferred from the DNA itself. Within this sample are 65,000 to 75,000 clones, with about 94% of them counted one time only. In total, the top ten clones hold 2.5% to 3.5% of the sample.

Separate from the approximately 700-subject first cohort, the validation cohort of 90 to 150 subjects was the group to which the donors belonged. What the authors observed across the whole study: A later analysis lacked HLA typing for the validation cohort, so it scored co-occurrence in that cohort across all 110 or so repertoires. The classifier was reported to diagnose cytomegalovirus status with high specificity and sensitivity in both the original cohort and the validation cohort. Three of the identified cytomegalovirus-associated TCR beta chains were confirmed in vitro to be specific for cytomegalovirus antigens. In the study, 150 to 200 TCR beta chains were listed as associated with cytomegalovirus. It was suggested by the authors that the approach could potentially be generalized to other disease states and immunological phenotypes. Subsequent analysis determined that TCRs grouped into clusters in the first cohort also showed a tendency toward co-occurrence across the 90 to 150 validation repertoires, and 94% of cluster scores exceeded 0. Across donors, most TCR sequences were observed very rarely, whereas some public TCRs were present in many individuals.

This clonotype was sampled from a woman aged 18-29 years in good health and CMV-seropositive. The rearrangement combines TRBV6-5 with TRBJ2-2; the D gene is perhaps TRBD2, on 5 matching bases. The sequenced sample was PBMCs. The CDR3 is CATSPGWAGELFF. The bases read TGTGCCACCTCCCCGGGGTGGGCCGGGGAGCTGTTTTTT.